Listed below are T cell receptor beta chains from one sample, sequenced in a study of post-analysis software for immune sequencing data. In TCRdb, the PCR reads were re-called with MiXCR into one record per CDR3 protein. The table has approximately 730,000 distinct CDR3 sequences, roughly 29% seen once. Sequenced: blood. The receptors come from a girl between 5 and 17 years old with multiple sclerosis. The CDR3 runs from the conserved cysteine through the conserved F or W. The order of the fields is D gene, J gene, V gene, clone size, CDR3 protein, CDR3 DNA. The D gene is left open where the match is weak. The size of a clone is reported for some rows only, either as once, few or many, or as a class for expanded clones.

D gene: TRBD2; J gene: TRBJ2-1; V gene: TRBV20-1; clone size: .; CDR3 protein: CSARGLAETNEQFF; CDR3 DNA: TGCAGTGCTAGAGGACTAGCCGAAACTAATGAGCAGTTCTTC
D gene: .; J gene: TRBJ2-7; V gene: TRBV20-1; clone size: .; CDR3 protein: CSVQGGLAEEQYF; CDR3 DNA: TGCAGTGTTCAGGGCGGACTCGCGGAGGAGCAGTACTTC
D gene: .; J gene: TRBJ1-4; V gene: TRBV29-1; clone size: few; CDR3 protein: CSVESNEKLFF; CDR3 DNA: TGCAGCGTTGAAAGTAATGAAAAACTGTTTTTT
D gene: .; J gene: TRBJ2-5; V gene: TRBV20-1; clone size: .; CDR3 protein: CSASRQLGETQYF; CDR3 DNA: TGCAGTGCTAGTAGACAGCTAGGGGAGACCCAGTACTTC
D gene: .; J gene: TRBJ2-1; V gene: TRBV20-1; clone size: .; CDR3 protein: CSARERNEQFF; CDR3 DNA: TGCAGTGCTCGGGAACGCAATGAGCAGTTCTTC
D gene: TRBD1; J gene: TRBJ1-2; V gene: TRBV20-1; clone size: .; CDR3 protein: CSKGQGKGYTF; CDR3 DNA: TGCAGCAAGGGACAGGGGAAGGGCTACACCTTC
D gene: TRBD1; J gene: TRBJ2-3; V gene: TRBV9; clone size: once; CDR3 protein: CASSATGGASTDTQYF; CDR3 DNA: TGTGCCAGCAGCGCGACAGGGGGCGCGAGCACAGATACGCAGTATTTT
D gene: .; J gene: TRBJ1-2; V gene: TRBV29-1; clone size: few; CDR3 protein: CSVSDNNYGYTF; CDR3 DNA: TGCAGCGTTTCAGACAACAACTATGGCTACACCTTC
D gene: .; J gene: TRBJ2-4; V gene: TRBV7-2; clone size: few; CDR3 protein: CASSLQTGRIHIQYF; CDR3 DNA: TGTGCCAGCAGCTTACAAACGGGAAGAATCCACATTCAGTACTTC
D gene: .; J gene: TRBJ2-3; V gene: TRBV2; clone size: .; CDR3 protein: CASSEWVKDTQYF; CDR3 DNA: TGTGCCAGCAGTGAGTGGGTTAAGGATACGCAGTATTTT
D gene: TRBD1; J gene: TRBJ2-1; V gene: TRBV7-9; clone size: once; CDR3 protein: CASSSLEDRGQETQFF; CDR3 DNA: TGTGCCAGCAGCTCACTGGAGGACAGGGGGCAGGAGACCCAGTTCTTC
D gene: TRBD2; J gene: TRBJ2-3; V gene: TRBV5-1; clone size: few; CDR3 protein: CASSFYPSGGGTSTDTQYF; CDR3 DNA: TGCGCCAGCAGCTTTTACCCGAGCGGGGGCGGAACAAGCACAGATACGCAGTATTTT